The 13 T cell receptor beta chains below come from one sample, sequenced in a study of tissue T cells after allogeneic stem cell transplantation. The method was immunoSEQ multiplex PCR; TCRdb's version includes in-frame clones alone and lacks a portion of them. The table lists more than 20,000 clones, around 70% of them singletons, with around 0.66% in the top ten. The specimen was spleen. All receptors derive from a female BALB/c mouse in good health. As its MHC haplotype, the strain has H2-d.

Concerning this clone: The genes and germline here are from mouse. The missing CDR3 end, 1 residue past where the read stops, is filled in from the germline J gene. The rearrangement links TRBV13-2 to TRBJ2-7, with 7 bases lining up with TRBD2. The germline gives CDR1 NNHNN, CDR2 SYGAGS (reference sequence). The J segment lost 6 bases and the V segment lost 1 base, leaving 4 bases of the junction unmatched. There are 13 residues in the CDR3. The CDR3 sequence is CASGDPGGSEQYF. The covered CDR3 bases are TGTGCCAGCGGTGATCCTGGGGGATCTGAACAGTAC.

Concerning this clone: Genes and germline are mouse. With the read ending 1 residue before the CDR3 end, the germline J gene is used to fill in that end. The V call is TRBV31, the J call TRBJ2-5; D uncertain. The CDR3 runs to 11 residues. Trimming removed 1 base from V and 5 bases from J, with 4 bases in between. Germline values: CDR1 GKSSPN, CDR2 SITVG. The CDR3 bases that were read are TGTGCCTGGAGTCGGGGAGACACCCAGTAC. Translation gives CAWSRGDTQY. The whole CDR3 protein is CAWSRGDTQYF. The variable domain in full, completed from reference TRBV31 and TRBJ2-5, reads AQTIHQWPVAEIKAVGSPLSLGCTIKGKSSPNLYWYWQATGGTLQQLFYSITVGQVESVVQLNLSASRPKDDQFILSTEKLLLSHSGFYLCAWSRGDTQYFGPGTRLLVL.

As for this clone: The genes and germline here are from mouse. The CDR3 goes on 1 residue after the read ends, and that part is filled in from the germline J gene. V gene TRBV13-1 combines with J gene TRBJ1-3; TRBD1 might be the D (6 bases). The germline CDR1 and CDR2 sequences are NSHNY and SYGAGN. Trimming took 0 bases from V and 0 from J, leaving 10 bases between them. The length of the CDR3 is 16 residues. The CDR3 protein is CASSDGRGNSGNTLYF. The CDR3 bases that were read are TGTGCCAGCAGTGATGGCAGGGGTAATTCTGGAAATACGCTCTAT.

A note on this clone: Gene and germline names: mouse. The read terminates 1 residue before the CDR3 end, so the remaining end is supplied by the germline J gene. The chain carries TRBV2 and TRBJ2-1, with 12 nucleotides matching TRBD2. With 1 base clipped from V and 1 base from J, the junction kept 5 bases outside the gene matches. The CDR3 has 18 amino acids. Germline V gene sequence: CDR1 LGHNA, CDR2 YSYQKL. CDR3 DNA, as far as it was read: TGTGCCAGCAGCCAAGCCGGGACTGGGGGGCGCAACTATGCTGAGCAGTTC. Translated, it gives CASSQAGTGGRNYAEQF. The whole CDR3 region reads CASSQAGTGGRNYAEQFF.

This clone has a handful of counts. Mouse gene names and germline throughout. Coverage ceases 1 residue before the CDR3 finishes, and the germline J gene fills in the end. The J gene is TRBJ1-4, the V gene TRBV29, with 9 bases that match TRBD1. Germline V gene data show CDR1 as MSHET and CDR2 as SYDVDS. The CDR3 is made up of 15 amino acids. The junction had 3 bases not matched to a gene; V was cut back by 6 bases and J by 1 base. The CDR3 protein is CASRPGQGSNERLFF. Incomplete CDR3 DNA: TGTGCTAGCAGACCGGGACAGGGTTCCAACGAAAGATTATTT.

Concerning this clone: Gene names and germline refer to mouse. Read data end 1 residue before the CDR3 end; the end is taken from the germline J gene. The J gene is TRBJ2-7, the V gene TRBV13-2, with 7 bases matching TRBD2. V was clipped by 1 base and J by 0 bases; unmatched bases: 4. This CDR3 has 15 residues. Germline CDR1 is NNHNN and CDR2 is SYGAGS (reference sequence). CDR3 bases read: TGTGCCAGCGGTGATCCCTGGGGGAGCTCCTATGAACAGTAC. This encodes CASGDPWGSSYEQY. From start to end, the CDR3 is CASGDPWGSSYEQYF.

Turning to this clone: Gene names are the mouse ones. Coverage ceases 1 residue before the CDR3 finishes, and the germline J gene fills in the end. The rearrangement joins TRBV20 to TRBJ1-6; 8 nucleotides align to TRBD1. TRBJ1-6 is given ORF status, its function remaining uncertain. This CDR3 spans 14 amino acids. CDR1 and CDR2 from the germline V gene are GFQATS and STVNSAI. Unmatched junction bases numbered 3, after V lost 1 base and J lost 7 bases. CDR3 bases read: TGTGGTGCTAGGGGCAGGGGGCTGAATTCGCCCCTCTAC. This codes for CGARGRGLNSPLY. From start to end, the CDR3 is CGARGRGLNSPLYF.

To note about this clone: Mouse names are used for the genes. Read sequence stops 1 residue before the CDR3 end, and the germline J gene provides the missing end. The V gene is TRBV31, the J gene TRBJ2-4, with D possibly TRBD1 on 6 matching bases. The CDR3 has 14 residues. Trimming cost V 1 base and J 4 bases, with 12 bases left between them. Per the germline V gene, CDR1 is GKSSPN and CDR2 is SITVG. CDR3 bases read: TGTGCCTGGAGTCCCCCGGGACAAAAAAACACCTTGTAC. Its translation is CAWSPPGQKNTLY. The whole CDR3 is CAWSPPGQKNTLYF.

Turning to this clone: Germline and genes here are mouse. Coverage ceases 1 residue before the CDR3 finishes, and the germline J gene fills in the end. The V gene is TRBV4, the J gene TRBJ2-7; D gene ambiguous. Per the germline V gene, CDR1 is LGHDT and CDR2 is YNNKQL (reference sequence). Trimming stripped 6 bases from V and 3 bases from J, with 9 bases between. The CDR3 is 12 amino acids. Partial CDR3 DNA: TGTGCCAGCAGGAAGGACCTCTATGAACAGTAC. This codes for CASRKDLYEQY. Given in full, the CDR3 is CASRKDLYEQYF.

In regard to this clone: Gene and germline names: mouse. CDR3 sequence reads: CASGDGGALKDTQYF. The sequenced part of the CDR3 DNA is TGTGCCAGCGGTGATGGGGGGGCGCTAAAAGACACCCAGTAC. This chain links TRBV13-2 with TRBJ2-5; possible D gene TRBD2, 7 bases. The CDR3 is cut off 1 residue early in the read; its end comes from the germline J gene. Germline lookup yields CDR1 NNHNN and CDR2 SYGAGS (reference sequence). V was cut by 0 bases and J by 4 bases, with 12 bases left in between. This CDR3 has 15 amino acids.

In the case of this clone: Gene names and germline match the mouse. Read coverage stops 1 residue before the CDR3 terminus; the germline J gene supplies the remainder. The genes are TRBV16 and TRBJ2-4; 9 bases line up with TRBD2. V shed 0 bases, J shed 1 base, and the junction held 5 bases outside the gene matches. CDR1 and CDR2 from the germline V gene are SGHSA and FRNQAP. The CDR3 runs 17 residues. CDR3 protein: CASSLDPRLGGQNTLYF. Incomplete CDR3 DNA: TGTGCAAGCAGCTTAGACCCCCGACTGGGGGGTCAAAACACCTTGTAC.

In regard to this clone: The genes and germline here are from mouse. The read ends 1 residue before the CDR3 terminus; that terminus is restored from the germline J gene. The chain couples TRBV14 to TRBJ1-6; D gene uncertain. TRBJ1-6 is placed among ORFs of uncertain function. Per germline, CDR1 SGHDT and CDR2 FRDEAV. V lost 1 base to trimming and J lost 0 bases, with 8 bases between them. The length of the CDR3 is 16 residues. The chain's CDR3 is CASSFAGNSYNSPLYF. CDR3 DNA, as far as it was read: TGTGCCAGCAGTTTCGCGGGGAATTCCTATAATTCGCCCCTCTAC.

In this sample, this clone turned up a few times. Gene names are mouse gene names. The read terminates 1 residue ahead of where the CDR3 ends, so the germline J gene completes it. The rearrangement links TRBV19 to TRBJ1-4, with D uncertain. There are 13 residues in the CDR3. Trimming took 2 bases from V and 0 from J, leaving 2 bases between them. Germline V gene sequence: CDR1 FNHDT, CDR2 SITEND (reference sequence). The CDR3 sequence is CASSMISNERLFF. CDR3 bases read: TGTGCCAGCAGTATGATTTCCAACGAAAGATTATTT.